Reported below is one T cell receptor beta chain. The data were taken from a study of blood T cell repertoires in COVID-19. Sequenced by immunoSEQ multiplex PCR; TCRdb stores in-frame clones only, minus some. The table has hundreds of thousands of clones, approximately 85% seen once. This CDR3 is 17 amino acids long. Germline V CDR1 and CDR2: SGHTA, FQGTGA. The J segment lost 0 bases and the V segment lost 1 base, leaving 8 bases of the junction unmatched. The sample was PBMCs or T cells enriched from blood (not recorded which). This receptor was obtained from a woman in her twenties or thirties who had recovered from COVID-19. The chain carries TRBV7-3 and TRBJ1-1, with 7 bases lining up with TRBD1. CDR3 residues: CASSLIPRGTMNTEAFF. CDR3 coding DNA: TGTGCCAGCAGCTTAATTCCCAGGGGGACCATGAACACTGAAGCTTTCTTT. Supplemented by reference TRBV7-3 and TRBJ1-1, the full variable domain reads GAGVSQTPSNKVTEKGKYVELRCDPISGHTALYWYRQSLGQGPEFLIYFQGTGAADDSGLPNDRFFAVRPEGSVSTLKIQRTERGDSAVYLCASSLIPRGTMNTEAFFGQGTRLTVV.